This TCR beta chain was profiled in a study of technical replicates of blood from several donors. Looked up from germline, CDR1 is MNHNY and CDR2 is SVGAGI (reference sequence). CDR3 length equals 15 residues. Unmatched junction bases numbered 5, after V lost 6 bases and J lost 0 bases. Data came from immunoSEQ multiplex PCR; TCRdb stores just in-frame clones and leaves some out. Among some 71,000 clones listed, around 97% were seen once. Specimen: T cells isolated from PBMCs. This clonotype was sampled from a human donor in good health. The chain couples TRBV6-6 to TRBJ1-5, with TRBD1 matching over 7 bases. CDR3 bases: TGTGCCAGCAGACTGGGACAGCTTAGCAATCAGCCCCAGCATTTT. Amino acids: CASRLGQLSNQPQHF.